This T cell receptor (beta chain) emerged from a study of lymphopenia after photon versus proton radiotherapy. The ends were cut back, 0 bases at V and 8 bases at J, with 17 bases in the middle. The CDR3 runs 16 residues. The germline gives CDR1 SGHAT, CDR2 FQNNGV. TCRdb's table, derived via immunoSEQ multiplex PCR, lists solely in-frame clones and lacks some. The sample has about 23,000 clones, roughly 91% seen once. Sequenced material: peripheral blood, taken from a patient treated with proton-based radiotherapy. This sequence joins TRBV11-2 and TRBJ2-1; the D gene is possibly TRBD2 (6 bases). This receptor was obtained from a woman aged 70 to 79 with pancreatic cancer. Some clones in this sample may be carry-over from other donors' samples. The DNA for the CDR3 is TGTGCCAGCAGCTTAGATGGGAGCGGGTCGTTCGATGAGCAGTTCTTC. Translating gives CASSLDGSGSFDEQFF.